The 26 T cell receptor beta chains below all came from one sample that was sequenced in a study of a mutant IDH1 vaccine in newly diagnosed glioma (dated by TCRdb to about 2021). What this sample's time point label stands for: week 35, safety follow-up. A 20-mer mutant IDH1 peptide at 300 micrograms in Montanide made up each vaccine dose, which was injected subcutaneously together with topical imiquimod. Their antigens remain unidentified. Receptor amplification or capture employed the immunoSEQ multiplex PCR assay. TCRdb limited this immuneACCESS table to in-frame rearrangements with V and J called. A share of clones is missing; checked studies link under half to unresolved V genes, and the rest is unexplained. For this sample there are tens of thousands of clones; 86% appear just once. 1.6% of the sample is held by the ten biggest clonotypes. This specimen consisted of PBMCs, obtained from a glioma patient whose treatment included an IDH1 peptide vaccine. The receptors come from a man aged 40-49 years with glioma.

The chain links TRBV5-1 to TRBJ2-7, with TRBD2 matching 8 bases. CDR1 and CDR2 (germline): SGHRS, YFSETQ. J was trimmed by 6 bases and V by 4 bases; bases with no gene match: 12. CDR3 length equals 15 residues. As DNA, the CDR3 is TGCGCCAGCAGCACCTCCGGGACTAGACTCGTCGAGCAGTACTTC. Encoded protein: CASSTSGTRLVEQYF. The whole variable domain, remainder taken from reference TRBV5-1 and TRBJ2-7, is KAGVTQTPRYLIKTRGQQVTLSCSPISGHRSVSWYQQTPGQGLQFLFEYFSETQRNKGNFPGRFSGRQFSNSRSEMNVSTLELGDSALYLCASSTSGTRLVEQYFGPGTRLTVT.

The chain combines TRBV2 with TRBJ1-4; tentatively, D is TRBD1 (5 bases). CDR1 SNHLY and CDR2 FYNNEI come from the germline V gene. This CDR3 comprises 15 residues. Trimming shortened V by 4 bases and J by 9 bases, and 18 bases separated the two germline ends. In DNA, the CDR3 is TGTGCCAGCAGTGCGGGCGGAGGGGTCGAAAAAAAACTGTTTTTT. This codes for CASSAGGGVEKKLFF.

This chain connects TRBV5-1 to TRBJ2-3, with TRBD1 identical over 10 bases. With 4 bases clipped from V and 2 bases from J, the junction kept 1 base outside the gene matches. The CDR3 consists of 14 residues. Germline values: CDR1 SGHRS, CDR2 YFSETQ. The CDR3 reads CASSGTGATDTQYF. DNA of the CDR3: TGCGCCAGCAGCGGGACAGGGGCCACAGATACGCAGTATTTT.

This rearrangement joins TRBV27 to TRBJ2-7; TRBD2 matches at 12 bases. CDR1 and CDR2 from the germline V gene are MNHEY and SMNVEV (reference sequence). The CDR3 has 14 residues. Losses at the gene ends were 6 bases for V and 5 bases for J; bases not matched to a gene: 5. The CDR3 DNA follows: TGTGCCAGCAGGACTAGCGGGAGCCCCCACGAGCAGTACTTC. It is translated as CASRTSGSPHEQYF.

This clone was detected only once. This chain joins TRBV7-2 and TRBJ2-1, with D unclear. V lost 5 bases and J 8 bases, leaving 7 bases between the germline ends. Per the germline V gene, CDR1 is SGHTA and CDR2 is FQGNSA. This CDR3 has 11 amino acids. CDR3 bases: TGTGCCAGCAGCCGGGCCGATGAGCAGTTCTTC. Translating it yields CASSRADEQFF. The full variable domain, its missing parts supplied by reference TRBV7-2 and TRBJ2-1, is GAGVSQSPSNKVTEKGKDVELRCDPISGHTALYWYRQSLGQGLEFLIYFQGNSAPDKSGLPSDRFSAERTGGSVSTLTIQRTQQEDSAVYLCASSRADEQFFGPGTRLTVL.

The chain joins TRBV29-1 to TRBJ1-2; TRBD1 matches 7 bases. Germline V gives CDR1 SQVTM, CDR2 ANQGSEA. The CDR3 loop spans 12 amino acids. V gave up 5 bases and J gave up 2 bases; unmatched junction bases: 2. CDR3 bases: TGCAGCGTTAGGGGGCTGAACTATGGCTACACCTTC. Its protein is CSVRGLNYGYTF.

The chain carries TRBV25-1 and TRBJ1-1; D is possibly TRBD1 (5 bases). Per the germline V gene, CDR1 is MGHDK and CDR2 is SYGVNS. V lost 4 bases to trimming and J lost 1 base, with 7 bases between them. This CDR3 region has 13 residues. The CDR3 nucleotides read TGTGCCAGCAGTGCTGGGGCGAACACTGAAGCTTTCTTT. It is translated as CASSAGANTEAFF.

V usage is TRBV6-5 and J usage is TRBJ2-5, with TRBD2 matching 8 bases. The CDR3 contains 16 residues. The germline gives CDR1 MNHEY, CDR2 SVGAGI. Trimming removed 0 bases from V and 4 bases from J; junction bases left unmatched: 7. CDR3 nucleotide sequence: TGTGCCAGCAGTTACTCTGGCGGGAGGCTCTCAGAGACCCAGTACTTC. It is translated as CASSYSGGRLSETQYF.

This chain joins TRBV18 and TRBJ2-3; D is uncertain. The CDR3 consists of 12 residues. CDR1 is KGHSH and CDR2 is LQKENI in the germline V gene. V was cut by 8 bases and J by 6 bases, with 12 bases left in between. This CDR3 reads CASLGTSDTQYF. The CDR3 DNA sequence: TGTGCCAGCCTCGGTACGAGTGATACGCAGTATTTT.

The rearrangement links TRBV5-1 to TRBJ2-5; TRBD1 might be the D (5 bases). CDR1 and CDR2 from the germline V gene are SGHRS and YFSETQ. Trimming pared 3 bases from V and 2 bases from J, leaving 5 bases between. CDR3 length: 12 residues. The chain's CDR3 is CASSSGQETQYF. The CDR3 nucleotides read TGCGCCAGCAGCTCAGGGCAAGAGACCCAGTACTTC.

The chain joins TRBV29-1 to TRBJ1-3; 7 bases line up with TRBD1. From germline, CDR1 is SQVTM and CDR2 ANQGSEA. There are 14 residues in the CDR3. V lost 3 bases and J lost 1; bases outside the gene matches: 3. This chain's CDR3 is CSVDGTVSGNTIYF. The DNA for the CDR3 is TGCAGCGTTGATGGGACAGTTTCTGGAAACACCATATATTTT.

The gene calls are TRBV5-1 and TRBJ1-2, with TRBD1 matching over 9 bases. This CDR3 contains 14 residues. In germline, CDR1 is SGHRS, CDR2 YFSETQ. V dropped 4 bases and J dropped 4; count of bases not matched to a gene: 5. CDR3: CASSPQTGGYGYTF. CDR3 nucleotides: TGCGCCAGCAGCCCGCAGACAGGGGGCTATGGCTACACCTTC. Complete variable domain (other parts from reference TRBV5-1 and TRBJ1-2): KAGVTQTPRYLIKTRGQQVTLSCSPISGHRSVSWYQQTPGQGLQFLFEYFSETQRNKGNFPGRFSGRQFSNSRSEMNVSTLELGDSALYLCASSPQTGGYGYTFGSGTRLTVV.

V usage is TRBV4-1 and J usage is TRBJ2-7; D perhaps matches TRBD2 (6 bases). This CDR3 contains 14 residues. V lost 4 bases and J lost 2, with 12 bases in between. Germline assignment: CDR1 MGHRA and CDR2 YSYEKL. CDR3 DNA sequence: TGCGCCAGCAGCCGTGATAGCGGCCCCTACGAGCAGTACTTC. Its protein product is CASSRDSGPYEQYF.

This clone was counted a few times. The gene calls are TRBV7-2 and TRBJ2-7, with D hard to call. Germline CDR1 and CDR2: SGHTA and FQGNSA. V was cut by 5 bases and J by 0 bases, with 11 bases left in between. This CDR3 region has 14 residues. CDR3 sequence: CASSPGPSSYEQYF. CDR3 nucleotides: TGTGCCAGCAGCCCGGGTCCGAGCTCCTACGAGCAGTACTTC.

V usage is TRBV5-6 and J usage is TRBJ2-3, with D perhaps assigned TRBD1 or TRBD2 (5 bases each). The CDR3 totals 13 residues. Germline values: CDR1 SGHDT, CDR2 YYEEEE. V lost 4 bases and J 4 bases, leaving 10 bases between the germline ends. CDR3 nucleotide sequence: TGTGCCAGCAGCCTTAGGGACGCAGATACGCAGTATTTT. Amino acids: CASSLRDADTQYF.

This rearrangement joins TRBV11-2 to TRBJ2-7, with 8 nucleotides matching TRBD1. The CDR3 has 14 amino acids. J lost 5 bases, V lost 4 bases, and 7 bases had no gene match. Germline V lookup: CDR1 SGHAT, CDR2 FQNNGV. The CDR3, as DNA: TGTGCCAGCAGCTGGACAGGGTTTCTCAACGAGCAGTACTTC. The encoded protein is CASSWTGFLNEQYF.

The gene calls are TRBV21-1 and TRBJ2-7; TRBD2, the table's D call, lacks a check against the DNA. TRBV21-1 is a documented pseudogene. The CDR3 sequence is 16 residues long. The CDR3 DNA reads as TGTGCCAGCAGCAATCCGACTAGCGGGAGAGGCTACGAGCAGTACTTC. Its protein is CASSNPTSGRGYEQYF.

The J gene is TRBJ2-5, the V gene TRBV6-1, with D possibly being TRBD1 (5 bases). This CDR3 spans 15 amino acids. In germline, CDR1 is MNHNS, CDR2 SASEGT. V lost 7 bases and J lost 5, with 20 bases in between. The CDR3 DNA reads TGTGCCAGCATTCCCCGATCAGGGTTTGGGGAGACCCAGTACTTC. Protein: CASIPRSGFGETQYF.

V gene TRBV2 combines with J gene TRBJ2-7, with D uncertain. V lost 3 bases and J 0 bases, leaving 9 bases between the germline ends. This CDR3 comprises 14 residues. Germline V CDR1 and CDR2: SNHLY, FYNNEI. The CDR3 region has the DNA TGTGCCAGCAGTGAGTTGAAGAGCTCCTACGAGCAGTACTTC. It specifies CASSELKSSYEQYF.

The rearrangement uses TRBV11-2 and TRBJ1-1, with 9 bases identical to TRBD1. Trimming took 5 bases from V and 11 from J; bases not matched to a gene: 9. There are 13 residues in the CDR3. Germline V lookup: CDR1 SGHAT, CDR2 FQNNGV. The CDR3 region has the DNA TGTGCCAGCAGCGCCGACAGGGGGAGTGAGGCTTTCTTT. It encodes CASSADRGSEAFF.

This chain connects TRBV27 to TRBJ2-3; the match to TRBD2 covers 10 bases. The length of the CDR3 is 18 residues. Germline CDR1 MNHEY, CDR2 SMNVEV (reference sequence). Losses at the gene ends were 3 bases for V and 1 base for J; bases not matched to a gene: 10. The CDR3 DNA reads TGTGCCAGCAGTTTTACCGGGACTAGCGTTCGGGGCACAGATACGCAGTATTTT. Its translation is CASSFTGTSVRGTDTQYF.

The chain carries TRBV7-9 and TRBJ2-7, with D perhaps matching TRBD2 (5 bases). The V gene's germline CDR1 is SEHNR and CDR2 FQNEAQ (reference sequence). Trimming took 7 bases from V and 1 from J, leaving 23 bases between them. This CDR3 contains 17 residues. CDR3 loop: CASNGGREAFTSYEQYF. In DNA, the CDR3 is TGTGCCAGCAACGGCGGGCGAGAGGCCTTCACATCCTACGAGCAGTACTTC.

The rearrangement uses TRBV10-3 and TRBJ2-1; D unresolved. Germline values: CDR1 ENHRY, CDR2 SYGVKD. V was shortened by 3 bases and J by 8 bases, with 8 bases between the two germline ends. The CDR3 length is 12 residues. CDR3 loop: CAISEPNDEQFF. DNA for the CDR3: TGTGCCATCAGTGAACCCAATGATGAGCAGTTCTTC.

This chain joins TRBV18 and TRBJ2-1, with unresolved D. Germline CDR1 and CDR2: KGHSH and LQKENI. Trimming left V 5 bases short and J 10 bases short, with 9 bases between. The CDR3 length is 11 residues. The CDR3 spells CASSFLEEQFF. CDR3 DNA sequence: TGTGCCAGCTCATTTCTTGAGGAGCAGTTCTTC.

The genes are TRBV6-5 and TRBJ2-4; 7 bases line up with TRBD2. The V segment lost 0 bases and the J segment 5 bases; nucleotides outside the gene matches: 1. Per germline, CDR1 MNHEY and CDR2 SVGAGI. The CDR3 runs 14 residues. CDR3 DNA: TGTGCCAGCAGTTACTCTCTAGCGGAAAACATTCAGTACTTC. It specifies CASSYSLAENIQYF.

V gene TRBV19 combines with J gene TRBJ2-7; D remains unclear. V lost 5 bases and J 0 bases, leaving 11 bases between the germline ends. CDR1 is LNHDA and CDR2 is SQIVND in the germline V gene (reference sequence). This CDR3 has 14 residues. The CDR3 sequence is CASSAGASSYEQYF. CDR3 DNA: TGTGCCAGTAGTGCTGGTGCGAGCTCCTACGAGCAGTACTTC.